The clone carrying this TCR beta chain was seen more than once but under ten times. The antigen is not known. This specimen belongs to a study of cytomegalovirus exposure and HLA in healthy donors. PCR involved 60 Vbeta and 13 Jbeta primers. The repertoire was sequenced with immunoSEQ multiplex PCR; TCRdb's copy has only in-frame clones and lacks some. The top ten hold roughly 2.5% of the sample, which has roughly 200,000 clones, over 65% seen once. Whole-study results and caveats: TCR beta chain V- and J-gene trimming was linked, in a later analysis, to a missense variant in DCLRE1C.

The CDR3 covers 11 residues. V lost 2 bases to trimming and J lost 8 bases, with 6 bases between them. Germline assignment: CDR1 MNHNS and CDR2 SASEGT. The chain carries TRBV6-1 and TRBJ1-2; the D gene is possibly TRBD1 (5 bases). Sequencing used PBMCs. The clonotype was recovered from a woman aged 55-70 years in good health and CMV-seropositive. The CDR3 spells CASSEWGGYTF. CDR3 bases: TGTGCCAGCAGTGAATGGGGCGGCTACACCTTC.